This TCR beta chain was captured by sequencing in a study of patients and donors after allogeneic stem cell transplantation. TCRdb processed the RT-PCR reads anew with MiXCR; each CDR3 protein has one entry. The sample contains approximately 140,000 distinct CDR3 sequences, roughly two fifths of which appear only once. The CDR3 extends over 12 amino acids. The V end lost 2 bases, the J end lost 3 bases, and 5 bases lay between the germline ends. CDR1 and CDR2 from the germline V gene are MDHEN and SYDVKM. In this sample, this clonotype turned up a few times. The chain uses TRBV28 and TRBJ2-7; D remains ambiguous. Material: blood, either unsorted or a sorted T cell fraction (not recorded which). This clonotype was obtained from a human donor who was either an allogeneic HSCT recipient or a stem cell or donor lymphocyte infusion donor (not recorded which). It is not recorded whose cells these are; they may come from a transplant donor. The chain's CDR3 is CASSLARYEQYF. The DNA for the CDR3 is TGTGCCAGCAGTTTAGCGCGCTACGAGCAGTACTTC. The variable domain in full, with the rest retrieved from reference TRBV28 and TRBJ2-7, is DVKVTQSSRYLVKRTGEKVFLECVQDMDHENMFWYRQDPGLGLRLIYFSYDVKMKEKGDIPEGYSVSREKKERFSLILESASTNQTSMYLCASSLARYEQYFGPGTRLTVT.